A selection of T cell receptor beta chains follows, all from one sample in a study of T cell responses to AZD1222 COVID-19 vaccine. Assay used: immunoSEQ multiplex PCR; TCRdb lists only in-frame clones, some missing. The profile covers about 180,000 clones, with around nine tenths appearing a single time and 1.9% taken by the ten largest. The sequencing here drew on peripheral blood, taken 28 days after the second AZD1222 dose. The source of these receptors is an adult who received the AZD1222 COVID-19 vaccine. The CDR3 runs from the conserved cysteine through the conserved F or W. D genes are given only for firm matches. Clone size, where shown, is once, few, many, or a class for clones that have expanded.

CDR3 protein: CASSQGNFRSSGNTIYF; CDR3 DNA: TGTGCCAGCAGCCAAGGCAATTTCAGGAGCTCTGGAAACACCATATATTTT; V gene: TRBV14; J gene: TRBJ1-3; D gene: -; clone size: -
CDR3 protein: CASSETRTNEKLFF; CDR3 DNA: TGTGCCAGCAGCGAGACACGAACTAATGAAAAACTGTTTTTT; V gene: TRBV9; J gene: TRBJ1-4; D gene: -; clone size: once
CDR3 protein: CASSLLTANTGELFF; CDR3 DNA: TGTGCCAGCAGCTTATTGACAGCGAACACCGGGGAGCTGTTTTTT; V gene: TRBV7-2; J gene: TRBJ2-2; D gene: -; clone size: -
CDR3 protein: CASSQYKGAAYQPQHF; CDR3 DNA: TGCGCCAGCAGCCAATATAAGGGGGCTGCATATCAGCCCCAGCATTTT; V gene: TRBV4-1; J gene: TRBJ1-5; D gene: TRBD1; clone size: -
CDR3 protein: CASSYFDRAPEAFF; CDR3 DNA: TGTGCCAGCAGTTACTTTGACAGGGCACCTGAAGCTTTCTTT; V gene: TRBV6-2/TRBV6-3; J gene: TRBJ1-1; D gene: TRBD1; clone size: -
CDR3 protein: CSVAGTAGNTIYF; CDR3 DNA: TGCAGCGTCGCCGGGACAGCTGGAAACACCATATATTTT; V gene: TRBV29-1; J gene: TRBJ1-3; D gene: TRBD1; clone size: -
CDR3 protein: CASSSLYGYTF; CDR3 DNA: TGTGCCAGCAGTTCTCTCTATGGCTACACCTTC; V gene: TRBV6-5; J gene: TRBJ1-2; D gene: -; clone size: -
CDR3 protein: CASSSGGSEYF; CDR3 DNA: TGCGCCAGCAGCTCCGGGGGGTCCGAGTACTTC; V gene: TRBV5-1; J gene: TRBJ2-7; D gene: TRBD2; clone size: -
CDR3 protein: CASSYEGRGRTEAFF; CDR3 DNA: TGTGCCAGCAGTTACGAGGGCAGGGGGCGCACTGAAGCTTTCTTT; V gene: TRBV6-5; J gene: TRBJ1-1; D gene: TRBD1; clone size: -
CDR3 protein: CASSPGTSGDQPQHF; CDR3 DNA: TGTGCCAGCAGCCCCGGGACTTCCGGGGATCAGCCCCAGCATTTT; V gene: TRBV27; J gene: TRBJ1-5; D gene: -; clone size: -
CDR3 protein: CASSTTALNEKLFF; CDR3 DNA: TGTGCCAGCAGCACGACAGCCCTTAATGAAAAACTGTTTTTT; V gene: TRBV7-9; J gene: TRBJ1-4; D gene: -; clone size: -